The 21 T cell receptor beta chains given below trace back to one sample, sequenced in a study of cytomegalovirus exposure and HLA in healthy donors. Using immunoSEQ multiplex PCR, the repertoire was profiled, and TCRdb retains in-frame clones only, with some absent. The sample has over 200,000 clones; roughly 91% are singletons. The specimen sequenced was PBMCs. These receptors came from a woman in her thirties in good health and CMV-seronegative.

The table lists this clone with a count of one. This chain connects TRBV11-3 to TRBJ2-7, with a weak D call TRBD1 (6 bases). Germline V gene sequence: CDR1 SGHNT, CDR2 YENEEA. The CDR3 runs 13 residues. V lost 5 bases and J 1 base, leaving 9 bases between the germline ends. The CDR3: CASSQTGSYEQYF. Here the CDR3 DNA reads TGTGCCAGCAGCCAGACAGGTTCCTACGAGCAGTACTTC.

This clone was detected once. The rearrangement joins TRBV27 to TRBJ2-5; the D is unclear. V was clipped by 5 bases and J by 3 bases, with 16 bases between them. Germline values: CDR1 MNHEY, CDR2 SMNVEV (reference sequence). The CDR3 loop spans 15 amino acids. Here the CDR3 reads CASSPAFSGKETQYF. DNA for the CDR3: TGTGCCAGCAGTCCCGCCTTTTCTGGCAAAGAGACCCAGTACTTC.

CDR3 nucleotide sequence: TGTGCCAGCAGTCTTGAGACCGGGGAGCTGTTTTTT. Amino acid sequence: CASSLETGELFF. The chain couples TRBV28 to TRBJ2-2; no firm D call. V gave up 5 bases and J gave up 5 bases, with 6 bases separating them. CDR1 is MDHEN and CDR2 is SYDVKM in the germline V gene. CDR3 size: 12 residues.

V gene TRBV14 combines with J gene TRBJ2-7; D is unresolved. Per the germline V gene, CDR1 is SGHDN and CDR2 is FVKESK. V was clipped by 6 bases and J by 3 bases, with 15 bases between them. The CDR3 spans 14 residues. The CDR3 sequence: CASSPDGILYEQYF. In DNA form, the CDR3 reads TGTGCCAGCAGTCCGGACGGAATTCTCTACGAGCAGTACTTC.

The gene calls are TRBV4-1 and TRBJ2-2, with unresolved D. CDR3 length: 12 amino acids. V dropped 6 bases and J dropped 6 bases, with 8 bases sitting between them. The V gene's germline CDR1 is MGHRA and CDR2 YSYEKL. The CDR3 here is CASSFGPGELFF. CDR3 sequence (DNA): TGCGCCAGCAGTTTCGGTCCCGGGGAGCTGTTTTTT.

The chain carries TRBV7-2 and TRBJ2-7; 9 nucleotides agree with TRBD2. CDR3 size: 15 residues. The V segment lost 4 bases and the J segment 5 bases; nucleotides outside the gene matches: 9. Germline V gives CDR1 SGHTA, CDR2 FQGNSA. The CDR3: CASSSSGTSIHEQYF. In DNA form, the CDR3 reads TGTGCCAGCAGCTCCTCCGGGACTAGCATCCACGAGCAGTACTTC.

The sample holds a few counts of this clone. The chain joins TRBV19 to TRBJ2-3, with D hard to call. The V gene lost 9 bases and the J gene lost 0 bases, with 13 bases spanning the gap. The CDR3 covers 14 residues. The germline V gene encodes CDR1 LNHDA and CDR2 SQIVND (reference sequence). This CDR3 reads CARTTGLSTDTQYF. As DNA, the CDR3 is TGTGCCAGGACAACGGGCCTTAGCACAGATACGCAGTATTTT.

Comments on this clone: Other DNA variants within this sample encode the same CDR3. This chain links TRBV15 with TRBJ2-7; 13 bases are shared with TRBD2. Germline CDR1 is LNHNV and CDR2 is YYDKDF (reference sequence). The CDR3 is made up of 15 amino acids. V shed 1 base, J shed 3 bases, and the junction held 0 bases outside the gene matches. CDR3 sequence: CATSRGTSGSYEQYF. CDR3 nucleotides: TGTGCCACCAGCAGAGGGACTAGCGGGAGCTACGAGCAGTACTTC.

In nucleotides, the CDR3 is TGTGCCAGCAGCTCAAACTCACACGGCACAGATACGCAGTATTTT. This sequence encodes CASSSNSHGTDTQYF. The chain couples TRBV11-3 to TRBJ2-3; D gene ambiguous. Germline V CDR1 and CDR2: SGHNT, YENEEA. Trimming took off 4 bases at V and 1 base at J, with 12 bases between the two ends. The CDR3 extends over 15 amino acids. The entire variable domain, with the rest obtained from reference TRBV11-3 and TRBJ2-3, is as follows: EAGVVQSPRYKIIEKKQPVAFWCNPISGHNTLYWYLQNLGQGPELLIRYENEEAVDDSQLPKDRFSAERLKGVDSTLKIQPAELGDSAVYLCASSSNSHGTDTQYFGPGTRLTVL.

This clone was seen only once. The chain has TRBV4-3 and TRBJ2-1, with 8 bases aligning to TRBD1. V was pared by 3 bases and J by 9 bases, with 4 bases of the junction left unmatched. The CDR3 totals 13 residues. Germline loops: CDR1 LGHNA, CDR2 YSLEER. CDR3 amino acids: CASSHLGQGEQFF. The CDR3 DNA sequence: TGCGCCAGCAGCCACCTCGGACAGGGTGAGCAGTTCTTC.

The rearrangement uses TRBV9 and TRBJ2-2; no reliable D call. The CDR3 spans 11 residues. Trimming removed 3 bases at V and 10 bases at J, with 7 bases between. From germline, CDR1 is SGDLS and CDR2 YYNGEE. CDR3 nucleotide sequence: TGTGCCAGCAGCGACTCCGCGGAGCTGTTTTTT. Amino acids: CASSDSAELFF.

Only one count was recorded for this clone. The rearrangement links TRBV20-1 to TRBJ1-2; the D gene is possibly TRBD1 (6 bases). The V gene's germline CDR1 is DFQATT and CDR2 SNEGSKA (reference sequence). Trimming pared 5 bases from V and 6 bases from J, leaving 10 bases between. The CDR3 runs 11 residues. In nucleotides, the CDR3 is TGCAGTGCTCCGGGACATCATGGCTACACCTTC. This encodes CSAPGHHGYTF.

This chain connects TRBV5-1 to TRBJ1-5; D is perhaps TRBD1 (5 bases). The CDR3 loop spans 15 amino acids. Germline CDR1 SGHRS, CDR2 YFSETQ. Trimming left V 0 bases short and J 2 bases short, with 9 bases between. For the CDR3, the DNA is TGCGCCAGCAGCTTGGAGGGGTCTGGCAATCAGCCCCAGCATTTT. This gives the protein CASSLEGSGNQPQHF.

This clone has only a few counts. The chain uses TRBV18 and TRBJ1-1; TRBD1 is a possible D gene (6 bases). The germline gives CDR1 KGHSH, CDR2 LQKENI. This CDR3 is built from 14 residues. V lost 3 bases and J lost 1, with 9 bases in between. The CDR3 region is CASSPVQGNTEAFF. The CDR3 region has the DNA TGTGCCAGCTCACCCGTACAGGGGAACACTGAAGCTTTCTTT. Full variable domain (remainder filled in from reference TRBV18 and TRBJ1-1): NAGVMQNPRHLVRRRGQEARLRCSPMKGHSHVYWYRQLPEEGLKFMVYLQKENIIDESGMPKERFSAEFPKEGPSILRIQQVVRGDSAAYFCASSPVQGNTEAFFGQGTRLTVV.

This chain uses TRBV19 with TRBJ2-7, with 8 bases aligning to TRBD1. Germline-derived CDR1 and CDR2 are LNHDA and SQIVND (reference sequence). Trimming took 6 bases from V and 6 from J; bases not matched to a gene: 10. This CDR3 region has 14 residues. CDR3 nucleotide sequence: TGTGCCAGTAGGCCCAGGACAGGGCTCGGCGAGCAGTACTTC. Encoded protein: CASRPRTGLGEQYF.

This clone has a handful of counts. CDR3 sequence reads: CASSQEGAGAQETQYF. CDR3 DNA sequence: TGCGCCAGCAGCCAAGAGGGAGCGGGTGCACAAGAGACCCAGTACTTC. This chain connects TRBV4-1 to TRBJ2-5; D perhaps matches TRBD2 (6 bases). The CDR3 runs to 16 residues. The V gene's germline CDR1 is MGHRA and CDR2 YSYEKL. Trimming removed 0 bases at V and 2 bases at J, with 13 bases between.

In nucleotides, the CDR3 is TGTGCCAGCCGCTGGGGGGACACTGAAGCTTTCTTT. Translation gives CASRWGDTEAFF. The J gene is TRBJ1-1, the V gene TRBV5-6; a weak D match, TRBD1 (5 bases). This CDR3 comprises 12 residues. The V end was cut by 7 bases, the J end by 3 bases, with 10 bases between. Germline lookup yields CDR1 SGHDT and CDR2 YYEEEE.

The CDR3 coding sequence is TGTGCCAGCCAGGGAGCGGGGAGGCAGTTCTTC. It encodes CASQGAGRQFF. V gene TRBV2 combines with J gene TRBJ2-1; 7 bases align to TRBD2. The V gene's germline CDR1 is SNHLY and CDR2 FYNNEI. This CDR3 comprises 11 residues. J was trimmed by 12 bases and V by 8 bases; bases with no gene match: 7.

With respect to this clone: Other DNA sequences in this specimen translate into the identical CDR3. J is TRBJ2-7 and V is TRBV10-2; 9 positions match TRBD2. Germline V gives CDR1 WSHSY, CDR2 SAAADI. V shed 2 bases and J 2 bases; nucleotides not matched to a gene: 1. The CDR3 has 14 amino acids. The CDR3 nucleotides read TGCGCCAGCAGTGAGGCTAGCGGGACCTACGAGCAGTACTTC. It translates to CASSEASGTYEQYF.

V usage is TRBV19 and J usage is TRBJ2-7; 7 nucleotides line up with TRBD2. The germline V gene encodes CDR1 LNHDA and CDR2 SQIVND (reference sequence). The CDR3 has 14 residues. J was trimmed by 3 bases and V by 6 bases; bases with no gene match: 8. Here the CDR3 DNA reads TGTGCCAGTAGCCCACTAGCGAACGACTACGAGCAGTACTTC. Translated, it gives CASSPLANDYEQYF.

The V call is TRBV13, the J call TRBJ2-7; a weak D match, TRBD1 (5 bases). Germline V lookup: CDR1 PRHDT, CDR2 FYEKMQ (reference sequence). Trimming pared 6 bases from V and 1 base from J, leaving 16 bases between. The CDR3 contains 15 residues. The CDR3 reads CASRTFGAASYEQYF. CDR3 DNA sequence: TGTGCCAGCAGGACGTTTGGGGCGGCATCCTACGAGCAGTACTTC.